Listed here are 26 T cell receptor beta chains from one sample, sequenced in a study of cytomegalovirus exposure and HLA in healthy donors. PCR primers comprised 60 Vbeta and 13 Jbeta primers. Assay: immunoSEQ multiplex PCR; the TCRdb copy retains only in-frame clones and omits some. Altogether tens of thousands of clones are present, roughly 72% being singletons, with the ten largest covering roughly 22%. Input material: PBMCs. The source of these receptors is a woman aged 45-65 years in good health and CMV-seropositive.

This sequence joins TRBV5-4 and TRBJ1-2; 10 bases align to TRBD1. V gave up 0 bases and J gave up 7 bases; unmatched junction bases: 6. The CDR3 is 15 amino acids. Germline V CDR1 and CDR2: SGHNT, YYREEE (reference sequence). The CDR3 bases are TGTGCCAGCAGCTTGGTAGTCGGGACAGGGGTTGGCTACACCTTC. As protein: CASSLVVGTGVGYTF.

The chain joins TRBV10-3 to TRBJ2-7; maybe TRBD1 (6 bases). Looked up from germline, CDR1 is ENHRY and CDR2 is SYGVKD. The CDR3 consists of 14 residues. The V gene lost 6 bases and the J gene lost 7 bases, with 19 bases spanning the gap. As DNA, the CDR3 is TGTGCCATCAGATCGGCAGGGGCGAAGGGTGAGCAGTACTTC. Protein sequence: CAIRSAGAKGEQYF.

This chain joins TRBV2 and TRBJ1-1; D is perhaps TRBD1 (5 bases). Looked up from germline, CDR1 is SNHLY and CDR2 is FYNNEI. The CDR3 is 11 amino acids. V was pared by 5 bases and J by 11 bases, with 12 bases between. CDR3: CASSPREGAFF. The CDR3 coding sequence is TGTGCCAGCAGTCCCAGGGAGGGGGCTTTCTTT.

This sequence joins TRBV5-8 and TRBJ1-4, with D hard to call. The length of the CDR3 is 16 residues. The germline gives CDR1 SGHTS, CDR2 YDEGEE. Trimming removed 4 bases at V and 4 bases at J, with 17 bases between. The CDR3 loop reads CASSHLYGDFNEKLFF. The DNA for the CDR3 is TGTGCCAGCAGCCACCTTTATGGCGACTTTAATGAAAAACTGTTTTTT.

CDR3 residues: CASSPDAGHSGELFF. The CDR3 DNA reads TGTGCCAGCTCACCAGATGCAGGGCACTCGGGGGAGCTGTTTTTT. The J gene is TRBJ2-2, the V gene TRBV18; TRBD1 is a possible D gene (5 bases). The CDR3 sequence is 15 residues long. Trimming took off 2 bases at V and 8 bases at J, with 15 bases between the two ends. Germline V gives CDR1 KGHSH, CDR2 LQKENI. The full variable domain, in which reference TRBV18 and TRBJ2-2 provide the parts outside the CDR3, is NAGVMQNPRHLVRRRGQEARLRCSPMKGHSHVYWYRQLPEEGLKFMVYLQKENIIDESGMPKERFSAEFPKEGPSILRIQQVVRGDSAAYFCASSPDAGHSGELFFGEGSRLTVL.

In its sample, this clone was seen many times. The chain recombines TRBV4-3 with TRBJ2-6; D is unresolved. There are 14 residues in the CDR3. CDR1 is LGHNA and CDR2 is YSLEER in the germline V gene. V lost 2 bases, J lost 4 bases, and 6 bases lay in between. This CDR3 is CASSQYSGANVLTF. The CDR3 nucleotides read TGCGCCAGCAGCCAATATAGCGGGGCCAACGTCCTGACTTTC.

CDR3 residues: CASSSGTYNSPLHF. In DNA, the CDR3 is TGTGCCAGCAGTAGCGGGACCTATAATTCACCCCTCCACTTT. This chain connects TRBV2 to TRBJ1-6; D remains unclear. V lost 5 bases and J lost 2, with 7 bases in between. Germline values: CDR1 SNHLY, CDR2 FYNNEI. CDR3 size: 14 residues.

Only one count was recorded for this clone. This chain links TRBV11-2 with TRBJ2-2; possibly TRBD2 for D (5 bases). Deletions cut 0 bases from V and 5 bases from J, with 10 bases between. This CDR3 region has 15 residues. Germline CDR1 is SGHAT and CDR2 is FQNNGV. CDR3 residues: CASSLEVGGTGELFF. The CDR3 coding sequence is TGTGCCAGCAGCTTAGAAGTTGGCGGGACCGGGGAGCTGTTTTTT.

This clone came up a few times. This chain connects TRBV5-6 to TRBJ1-2; D unclear. This CDR3 has 12 amino acids. V lost 4 bases and J lost 6, with 10 bases in between. CDR1 SGHDT and CDR2 YYEEEE come from the germline V gene. The CDR3 DNA reads TGTGCCAGCAGCCCGGGGTGGGATGGCTACACCTTC. Translation: CASSPGWDGYTF.

The chain carries TRBV5-1 and TRBJ2-5; TRBD2 aligns across 12 bases. Germline values: CDR1 SGHRS, CDR2 YFSETQ. This CDR3 is 18 amino acids long. V dropped 3 bases and J dropped 3; count of bases not matched to a gene: 12. The CDR3 sequence: CASSSHPLAGGEKETQYF. The DNA for the CDR3 is TGCGCCAGCAGCTCCCATCCACTAGCGGGGGGAGAGAAAGAGACCCAGTACTTC. The whole variable domain, remainder taken from reference TRBV5-1 and TRBJ2-5, is KAGVTQTPRYLIKTRGQQVTLSCSPISGHRSVSWYQQTPGQGLQFLFEYFSETQRNKGNFPGRFSGRQFSNSRSEMNVSTLELGDSALYLCASSSHPLAGGEKETQYFGPGTRLLVL.

CDR3 region: CASTKLLAGAYNEQFF. CDR3 in DNA: TGTGCCAGCACGAAGTTACTAGCGGGGGCCTACAATGAGCAGTTCTTC. This chain links TRBV28 with TRBJ2-1; 11 bases match TRBD2. Trimming took 7 bases from V and 2 from J; bases not matched to a gene: 7. Per germline, CDR1 MDHEN and CDR2 SYDVKM. This CDR3 has 16 amino acids.

The rearrangement joins TRBV6-5 to TRBJ2-7; TRBD1 agrees at 7 bases. CDR3 length: 14 amino acids. Germline V gene lookup returns CDR1 MNHEY and CDR2 SVGAGI. The V gene end was trimmed by 6 bases and the J gene end by 2 bases; junction bases not matched to a gene: 7. The CDR3 region is CASRGDSEAYEQYF. The CDR3 coding sequence is TGTGCCAGCAGGGGGGACAGTGAAGCCTACGAGCAGTACTTC.

This chain uses TRBV7-2 with TRBJ1-3; the match to TRBD1 covers 9 bases. J lost 3 bases, V lost 3 bases, and 15 bases had no gene match. Germline V gives CDR1 SGHTA, CDR2 FQGNSA. This CDR3 is 19 amino acids long. CDR3 sequence: CASSFHGQGLSLNGNTIYF. The CDR3 bases are TGTGCCAGCAGCTTCCACGGACAGGGGTTATCTCTAAATGGAAACACCATATATTTT.

The rearrangement links TRBV6-4 to TRBJ2-2, with 10 bases that match TRBD2. CDR3 length: 15 amino acids. Trimming cost V 0 bases and J 6 bases; bases outside gene matches: 1. Germline V gives CDR1 MRHNA, CDR2 SNTAGT. The CDR3 here is CASSDSAGGPGELFF. CDR3 in DNA: TGTGCCAGCAGTGACTCAGCGGGAGGGCCCGGGGAGCTGTTTTTT.

The rearrangement links TRBV7-9 to TRBJ2-5; 8 nucleotides line up with TRBD1. The CDR3 is 14 amino acids. Germline V gene lookup returns CDR1 SEHNR and CDR2 FQNEAQ (reference sequence). V dropped 5 bases and J dropped 3; count of bases not matched to a gene: 5. In DNA, the CDR3 is TGTGCCAGCAGCGTGAGACAGGGGAAAGAGACCCAGTACTTC. This encodes CASSVRQGKETQYF.

The V and J genes are TRBV7-2 and TRBJ2-1, with 8 nucleotides matching TRBD1. The CDR3 covers 15 residues. The V gene end was trimmed by 1 base and the J gene end by 9 bases; junction bases not matched to a gene: 8. Germline lookup yields CDR1 SGHTA and CDR2 FQGNSA. CDR3: CASSLDGQGIIEQFF. DNA for the CDR3: TGTGCCAGCAGCTTAGACGGACAGGGCATAATTGAGCAGTTCTTC.

This clone has only one observation. This chain connects TRBV6-4 to TRBJ2-4, with 12 bases that match TRBD2. J lost 9 bases, V lost 0 bases, and 0 bases had no gene match. The CDR3 contains 14 residues. CDR1 MRHNA and CDR2 SNTAGT come from the germline V gene. The CDR3 nucleotides read TGTGCCAGCAGTGACTCGACTAGCGGGAGCATTCAGTACTTC. It encodes CASSDSTSGSIQYF.

The rearrangement links TRBV7-9 to TRBJ2-5; 8 positions match TRBD1. There are 17 residues in the CDR3. The junction had 14 bases not matched to a gene; V was cut back by 5 bases and J by 3 bases. The germline CDR1 and CDR2 sequences are SEHNR and FQNEAQ (reference sequence). The CDR3 nucleotides are TGTGCCAGCAGCACAGTAAACGACAGGGGAATCAAAGAGACCCAGTACTTC. It codes for CASSTVNDRGIKETQYF.

This chain connects TRBV5-8 to TRBJ1-1; no clear D. Trimming cost V 1 base and J 4 bases, with 8 bases left between them. The CDR3 consists of 13 residues. The germline gives CDR1 SGHTS, CDR2 YDEGEE. CDR3 sequence reads: CASSLFRGTEAFF. The CDR3 coding sequence is TGTGCCAGCAGCTTGTTCCGGGGCACTGAAGCTTTCTTT.

This chain connects TRBV29-1 to TRBJ1-6; 9 bases line up with TRBD1. The CDR3 extends over 14 amino acids. V was pared by 7 bases and J by 4 bases, with 5 bases of the junction left unmatched. Germline V lookup: CDR1 SQVTM, CDR2 ANQGSEA. The CDR3 DNA reads TGCAGCGCACGGACAGGGGTGTATAATTCACCCCTCCACTTT. Protein sequence: CSARTGVYNSPLHF.

The gene calls are TRBV11-2 and TRBJ2-3; 11 bases align to TRBD2. The CDR3 covers 15 residues. The trim removed 4 bases at V and 6 bases at J, leaving 6 bases unmatched. Germline V CDR1 and CDR2: SGHAT, FQNNGV. The CDR3 here is CASSSASGGRDTQYF. In DNA form, the CDR3 reads TGTGCCAGCAGCTCCGCTAGCGGGGGGAGGGATACGCAGTATTTT. Complete variable domain (other parts from reference TRBV11-2 and TRBJ2-3): EAGVAQSPRYKIIEKRQSVAFWCNPISGHATLYWYQQILGQGPKLLIQFQNNGVVDDSQLPKDRFSAERLKGVDSTLKIQPAKLEDSAVYLCASSSASGGRDTQYFGPGTRLTVL.

V usage is TRBV9 and J usage is TRBJ2-5, with D tentatively TRBD2 (5 bases). V was cut by 0 bases and J by 2 bases, with 11 bases left in between. The CDR3 length is 15 residues. CDR1 and CDR2 from the germline V gene are SGDLS and YYNGEE. DNA for the CDR3: TGTGCCAGCAGCGTAGCGGGGTCCTCTCAAGAGACCCAGTACTTC. Translating it yields CASSVAGSSQETQYF.

This clone occurred once. The chain carries TRBV28 and TRBJ2-3, with TRBD2 identical over 12 bases. This CDR3 is built from 15 residues. The germline V gene has CDR1 MDHEN and CDR2 SYDVKM. V was pared by 11 bases and J by 1 base, with 7 bases of the junction left unmatched. In nucleotides, the CDR3 is TGTGCCTGTAGGACTAGCGGGGCCGGCACAGATACGCAGTATTTT. It encodes CACRTSGAGTDTQYF.

The chain employs TRBV13 and TRBJ1-3; possibly TRBD1 for D (6 bases). Germline assignment: CDR1 PRHDT and CDR2 FYEKMQ (reference sequence). The CDR3 loop spans 13 amino acids. V was trimmed by 6 bases and J by 2 bases, leaving 8 bases between them. This CDR3 is CASRQGAGNTIYF. The DNA for the CDR3 is TGTGCCAGCAGACAGGGAGCTGGAAACACCATATATTTT.

The chain recombines TRBV7-2 with TRBJ2-6; D may be TRBD1 (6 bases). The germline V gene encodes CDR1 SGHTA and CDR2 FQGNSA. The CDR3 runs to 16 residues. Trimming removed 6 bases from V and 0 bases from J, with 12 bases in between. CDR3 nucleotide sequence: TGTGCCAGCAGTCCCGGGACAAGCTCTGGGGCCAACGTCCTGACTTTC. This gives the protein CASSPGTSSGANVLTF. Full variable domain (remainder filled in from reference TRBV7-2 and TRBJ2-6): GAGVSQSPSNKVTEKGKDVELRCDPISGHTALYWYRQSLGQGLEFLIYFQGNSAPDKSGLPSDRFSAERTGGSVSTLTIQRTQQEDSAVYLCASSPGTSSGANVLTFGAGSRLTVL.

This chain uses TRBV18 with TRBJ2-7; D is ambiguous. Per germline, CDR1 KGHSH and CDR2 LQKENI. This CDR3 has 18 residues. V was trimmed by 4 bases and J by 0 bases, leaving 22 bases between them. CDR3 sequence: CASSRISPPLSVSYEQYF. For the CDR3, the DNA is TGTGCCAGCTCACGAATATCCCCCCCCCTTAGTGTCTCCTACGAGCAGTACTTC. Variable domain in full (rest from reference TRBV18 and TRBJ2-7): NAGVMQNPRHLVRRRGQEARLRCSPMKGHSHVYWYRQLPEEGLKFMVYLQKENIIDESGMPKERFSAEFPKEGPSILRIQQVVRGDSAAYFCASSRISPPLSVSYEQYFGPGTRLTVT.